This TCR beta chain was recorded in a study of CD8+CD57+ T cells in acquired aplastic anemia. Overall study: For CD4+ cells, healthy donors had an average of approximately 9.8 million reads.

It was genomic DNA that served as the template for profiling TCR beta VDJ and CDR3. MiXCR, run by TCRdb on the reads, gives a single entry per CDR3 protein. The profile shows 200,000 to 250,000 distinct CDR3 sequences, 30% to 40% of them singletons. The sample holds many counts of this clonotype. The antigen is not known. General study results and limits: Twenty-nine CD8+ CDR3 sequences were shared between patients and controls.

This TCR was sampled from a human donor in good health, serving as a control. What was sequenced was sorted CD4+, CD8+, or CD8+CD57+ T cells (not recorded which) from PBMCs.

CDR3: CASSASLAGAEAFF. The CDR3 DNA sequence: TGTGCCAGCAGCGCCAGCCTGGCAGGCGCTGAAGCTTTCTTT. The chain joins TRBV9 to TRBJ1-1, with D hard to call. Germline V lookup: CDR1 SGDLS, CDR2 YYNGEE. Trimming removed 3 bases from V and 6 bases from J, with 15 bases in between. CDR3 length equals 14 residues. Using reference TRBV9 and TRBJ1-1 for the parts outside the CDR3, the full variable domain is DSGVTQTPKHLITATGQRVTLRCSPRSGDLSVYWYQQSLDQGLQFLIQYYNGEERAKGNILERFSAQQFPDLHSELNLSSLELGDSALYFCASSASLAGAEAFFGQGTRLTVV.